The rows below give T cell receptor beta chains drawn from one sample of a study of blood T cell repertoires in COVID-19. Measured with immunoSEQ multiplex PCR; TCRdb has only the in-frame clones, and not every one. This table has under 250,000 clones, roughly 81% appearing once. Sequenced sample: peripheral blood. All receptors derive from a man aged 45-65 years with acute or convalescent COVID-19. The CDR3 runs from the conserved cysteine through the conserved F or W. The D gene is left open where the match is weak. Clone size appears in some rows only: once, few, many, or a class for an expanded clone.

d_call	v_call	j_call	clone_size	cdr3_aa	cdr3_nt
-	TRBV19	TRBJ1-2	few	CASSILRGNSGYTF	TGTGCCAGTAGTATCCTCAGGGGAAACAGCGGCTACACCTTC
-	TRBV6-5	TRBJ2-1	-	CASSPHLLADYEQFF	TGTGCCAGCAGTCCCCACCTACTAGCTGACTATGAGCAGTTCTTC
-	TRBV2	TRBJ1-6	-	CASRGEGLRGSPLHF	TGTGCCAGCAGGGGAGAGGGTCTACGCGGTTCACCCCTCCACTTT
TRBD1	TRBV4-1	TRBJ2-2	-	CASSFQPGQGARMAGELFF	TGCGCCAGCAGCTTTCAGCCGGGACAGGGGGCTAGGATGGCCGGGGAGCTGTTTTTT
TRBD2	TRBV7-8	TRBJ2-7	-	CASSVRTSGSIYEQYF	TGTGCCAGCAGCGTCCGGACTAGCGGGAGTATTTACGAGCAGTACTTC
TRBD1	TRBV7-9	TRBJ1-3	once	CASSSSGGFSGNTIYF	TGTGCCAGCAGCTCCTCAGGGGGCTTCTCTGGAAACACCATATATTTT
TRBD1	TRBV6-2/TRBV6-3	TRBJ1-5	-	CASCPIQGTVNQPQHF	TGTGCCAGCTGCCCCATACAGGGGACAGTCAATCAGCCCCAGCATTTT
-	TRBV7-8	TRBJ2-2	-	CASRTPWTNANTGELFF	TGTGCCAGCAGGACGCCTTGGACAAACGCGAACACCGGGGAGCTGTTTTTT
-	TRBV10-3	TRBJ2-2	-	CAIRTGERAGELFF	TGTGCCATCAGGACGGGGGAAAGGGCCGGGGAGCTGTTTTTT
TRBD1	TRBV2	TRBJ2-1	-	CASRDRVYNEQFF	TGTGCCAGCCGGGACAGGGTTTACAATGAGCAGTTCTTC
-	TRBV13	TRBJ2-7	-	CASSYREGLYEQYF	TGTGCCAGCAGCTACAGGGAAGGGTTGTACGAGCAGTACTTC
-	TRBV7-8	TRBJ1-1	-	CASSSRGYATTEAFF	TGTGCCAGCAGCTCTAGAGGGTACGCGACCACTGAAGCTTTCTTT
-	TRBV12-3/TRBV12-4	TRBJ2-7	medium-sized	CASSFGGGNEQYF	TGTGCCAGCAGTTTTGGGGGCGGAAACGAGCAGTACTTC
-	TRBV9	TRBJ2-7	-	CASSTQMGGSYEQYF	TGTGCCAGCAGCACCCAGATGGGGGGCTCCTACGAGCAGTACTTC
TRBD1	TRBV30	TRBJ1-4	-	CAWTRDRAEKLFF	TGTGCCTGGACACGGGACAGGGCTGAAAAACTGTTTTTT
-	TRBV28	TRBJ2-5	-	CASSPPVGRGKETQYF	TGTGCCAGCAGTCCCCCGGTGGGGAGGGGGAAAGAGACCCAGTACTTC
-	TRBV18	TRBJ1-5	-	CASSPNSVGNQPQHF	TGTGCCAGCTCCCCTAACAGTGTCGGTAATCAGCCCCAGCATTTT
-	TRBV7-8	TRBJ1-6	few	CASSQLPRGAFSPLHF	TGTGCCAGCAGTCAATTACCCCGGGGGGCGTTTTCACCCCTCCACTTT
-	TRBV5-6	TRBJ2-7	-	CASSLTRAHEQYF	TGTGCCAGCAGCTTGACCAGGGCGCACGAGCAGTACTTC
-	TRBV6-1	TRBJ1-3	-	CASSEGAVSGNTIYF	TGTGCCAGCAGTGAAGGAGCGGTCTCTGGAAACACCATATATTTT
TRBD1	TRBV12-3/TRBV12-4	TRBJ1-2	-	CASSSPGQYGYTF	TGTGCCAGCAGTTCTCCGGGACAGTATGGCTACACCTTC
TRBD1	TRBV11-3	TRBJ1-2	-	CASSWGQAYGYTF	TGTGCCAGCAGTTGGGGACAGGCCTATGGCTACACCTTC
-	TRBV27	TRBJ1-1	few	CASSLSSPTTEAFF	TGTGCCAGCAGTTTATCGAGTCCGACAACTGAAGCTTTCTTT
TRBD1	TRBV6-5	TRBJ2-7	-	CASSYGSGQGLYEQYF	TGTGCCAGCAGTTACGGGTCCGGACAGGGACTCTACGAGCAGTACTTC
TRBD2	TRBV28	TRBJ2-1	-	CASSLVSGRIYNEQFF	TGTGCCAGCAGTTTAGTTAGCGGGAGAATCTACAATGAGCAGTTCTTC
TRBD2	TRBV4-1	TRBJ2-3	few	CASTRAGGLASTDTQYF	TGCGCCAGCACCCGAGCGGGAGGTCTAGCTAGCACAGATACGCAGTATTTT
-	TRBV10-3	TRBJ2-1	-	CAIMGQGSSYNEQFF	TGTGCCATCATGGGGCAGGGGAGTTCCTACAATGAGCAGTTCTTC
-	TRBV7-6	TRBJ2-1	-	CASATGNNEQFF	TGTGCCAGCGCCACAGGGAACAATGAGCAGTTCTTC
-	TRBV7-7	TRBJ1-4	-	CASSLIPGEKLFF	TGTGCTAGCAGCCTAATCCCGGGTGAAAAACTGTTTTTT
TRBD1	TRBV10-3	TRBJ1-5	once	CAISSGTGVNQPQHF	TGTGCCATCAGTTCCGGGACAGGGGTCAATCAGCCCCAGCATTTT
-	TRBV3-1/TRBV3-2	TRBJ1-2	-	CASSQVEQRGGYTF	TGTGCCAGCAGCCAAGTTGAACAGCGGGGTGGCTACACCTTC
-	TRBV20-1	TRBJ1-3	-	CSASLEVGNTIYF	TGCAGTGCCAGTTTGGAGGTCGGAAACACCATATATTTT
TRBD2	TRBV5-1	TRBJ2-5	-	CASSLRGGEETQYF	TGCGCCAGCAGCTTACGCGGGGGGGAAGAGACCCAGTACTTC
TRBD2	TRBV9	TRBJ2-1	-	CASSVGPLAFNEQFF	TGTGCCAGCAGCGTAGGTCCACTAGCGTTCAATGAGCAGTTCTTC
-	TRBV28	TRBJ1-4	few	CASSFVGQGQEKLFF	TGTGCCAGCAGTTTTGTCGGGCAGGGGCAAGAAAAACTGTTTTTT
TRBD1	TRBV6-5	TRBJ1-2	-	CALGQGAGGYTF	TGTGCCCTAGGGCAGGGGGCCGGTGGCTACACCTTC
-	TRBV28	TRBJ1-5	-	CASRPGNQPQHF	TGTGCCAGCAGGCCGGGGAATCAGCCCCAGCATTTT
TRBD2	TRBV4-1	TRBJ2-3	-	CASGVAGAGADTQYF	TGCGCCAGCGGTGTAGCGGGGGCAGGGGCAGATACGCAGTATTTT
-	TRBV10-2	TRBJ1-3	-	CASSTGREPNTIYF	TGCGCCAGCAGTACCGGCCGGGAGCCAAACACCATATATTTT
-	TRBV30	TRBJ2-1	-	CAWNLVPSYNEQFF	TGTGCCTGGAATCTAGTTCCTTCCTACAATGAGCAGTTCTTC
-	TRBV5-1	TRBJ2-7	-	CASSLTSYEQYF	TGCGCCAGCAGCTTAACTAGCTACGAGCAGTACTTC
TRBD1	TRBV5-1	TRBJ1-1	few	CASSLTGVAFF	TGCGCCAGCAGTTTGACAGGGGTCGCTTTCTTT
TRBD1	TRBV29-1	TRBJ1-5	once	CSVIPGQNINQPQHF	TGCAGCGTTATTCCGGGACAGAATATCAATCAGCCCCAGCATTTT
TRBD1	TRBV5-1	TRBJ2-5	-	CASSKSGTGREETQYF	TGCGCCAGCAGCAAGTCCGGGACAGGGAGGGAGGAGACCCAGTACTTC
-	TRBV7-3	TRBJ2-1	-	CASGRGSTYNEQFF	TGTGCCAGCGGCCGCGGCAGTACCTACAATGAGCAGTTCTTC
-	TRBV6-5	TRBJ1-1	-	CASAQQGGETEAFF	TGTGCCAGCGCGCAACAGGGAGGGGAAACTGAAGCTTTCTTT
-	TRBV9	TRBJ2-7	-	CASSAHTGYEQYF	TGTGCCAGCAGCGCTCATACAGGCTACGAGCAGTACTTC
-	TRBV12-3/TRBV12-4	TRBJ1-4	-	CASRRREEEKLFF	TGTGCCAGCAGACGTCGGGAAGAGGAAAAACTGTTTTTT
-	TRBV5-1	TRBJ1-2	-	CASSLWGEDGYTF	TGCGCCAGCAGCTTGTGGGGGGAGGATGGCTACACCTTC
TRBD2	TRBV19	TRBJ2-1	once	CASSSLTSGSEQFF	TGTGCCAGTAGTAGTTTGACTAGCGGGAGTGAGCAGTTCTTC
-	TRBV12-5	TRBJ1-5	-	CASGSLNQPQHF	TGTGCTAGTGGTTCCCTCAATCAGCCCCAGCATTTT
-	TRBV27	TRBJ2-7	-	CASSNGGAYEQYF	TGTGCCAGCAGCAACGGAGGGGCCTACGAGCAGTACTTC